The T cell receptor (beta chain) described here comes from a study of blood T cell repertoires in COVID-19. V lost 0 bases and J lost 7, with 6 bases in between. CDR3 length: 12 amino acids. Assay: immunoSEQ multiplex PCR; the TCRdb copy retains only in-frame clones and omits some. The table lists about 160,000 clones, over 75% of them singletons. Enrolled through a virtual design, the participants were between about 18 and 100 years of age and came from about two dozen US areas. Symptom resolution, clearance, or two negative PCRs marked the recovered donors of Cohort 3. The specimen was PBMCs or T cells enriched from blood (not recorded which). This sequence joins TRBV12-3 or TRBV12-4 and TRBJ1-2; D is unclear. The TCR sequence derives from a woman aged 45-65 years who had recovered from COVID-19. The CDR3 protein is CASSLAQAGYTF. In DNA, the CDR3 is TGTGCCAGCAGTTTAGCGCAAGCTGGCTACACCTTC.